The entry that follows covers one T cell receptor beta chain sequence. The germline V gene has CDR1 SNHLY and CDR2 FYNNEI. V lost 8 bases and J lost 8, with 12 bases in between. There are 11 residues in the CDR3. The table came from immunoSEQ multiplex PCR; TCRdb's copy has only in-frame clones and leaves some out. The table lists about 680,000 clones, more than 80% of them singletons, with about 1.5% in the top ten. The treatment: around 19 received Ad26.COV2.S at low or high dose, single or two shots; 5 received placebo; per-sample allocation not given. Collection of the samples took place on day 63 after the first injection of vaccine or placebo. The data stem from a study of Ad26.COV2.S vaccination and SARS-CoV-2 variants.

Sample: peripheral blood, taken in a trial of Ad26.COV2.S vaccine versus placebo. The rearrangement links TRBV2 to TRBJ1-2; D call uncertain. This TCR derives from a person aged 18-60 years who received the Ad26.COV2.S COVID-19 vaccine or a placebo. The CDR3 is CASPREGGYTF. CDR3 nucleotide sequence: TGTGCCAGCCCCCGAGAAGGGGGCTACACCTTC.